This is a list of T cell receptor beta chains from one sample in a study of a mutant IDH1 vaccine in newly diagnosed glioma. Here immunoSEQ multiplex PCR was the method, and the copy in TCRdb shows in-frame clones only, minus some. The table shows tens of thousands of clones, with under 90% occurring only once. No antigen is known for these receptors. Sequencing used PBMCs, obtained from a glioma patient whose treatment included an IDH1 peptide vaccine. The receptors were gathered from a woman aged 40-49 years with glioma. Each CDR3 is given with its conserved first and last residue. The order of the fields is clone size, D gene, J gene, V gene, CDR3 protein, CDR3 DNA. The D gene is left open where the match is weak. Size tells how often a clone was seen (once, few, many) or the class of an expanded clone, and some rows leave it out.

. | . | TRBJ1-2 | TRBV19 | CASTPMGGAFHGYTF | TGTGCCAGTACCCCAATGGGGGGCGCGTTTCATGGCTACACCTTC
once | TRBD1 | TRBJ2-5 | TRBV6-1 | CASRTRTGLETQYF | TGTGCCAGCAGAACTCGGACAGGGCTAGAGACCCAGTACTTC
. | . | TRBJ2-5 | TRBV7-2 | CASSLGSWETQYF | TGTGCCAGCAGCTTAGGAAGCTGGGAGACCCAGTACTTC
. | . | TRBJ1-1 | TRBV30 | CAWSNLRGAGGLAFF | TGTGCCTGGAGTAACTTGCGAGGGGCAGGCGGGTTGGCTTTCTTT
. | . | TRBJ2-6 | TRBV2 | CARAGSTARANVLTF | TGTGCCAGAGCCGGGTCCACTGCCAGGGCCAACGTCCTGACTTTC
once | . | TRBJ1-1 | TRBV4-2 | CASSPAQGGYTEAFF | TGTGCCAGCAGCCCAGCACAGGGTGGATACACTGAAGCTTTCTTT
. | . | TRBJ2-2 | TRBV5-1 | CASSQTGYWNTGELFF | TGCGCCAGCAGCCAAACAGGGTACTGGAACACCGGGGAGCTGTTTTTT
. | TRBD1 | TRBJ2-2 | TRBV4-1 | CASSPGGQTGAGNTGELFF | TGCGCCAGCAGCCCTGGGGGTCAAACAGGGGCCGGGAACACCGGGGAGCTGTTTTTT
. | TRBD2 | TRBJ2-5 | TRBV5-4 | CASSSGSGALAETQYF | TGTGCCAGCAGCTCAGGTAGCGGGGCCCTGGCAGAGACCCAGTACTTC
. | . | TRBJ1-1 | TRBV30 | CASKDGLHMNTEAFF | TGTGCCTCTAAAGACGGCCTGCACATGAACACTGAAGCTTTCTTT
. | TRBD1 | TRBJ1-6 | TRBV5-4 | CASSLQGAVNSPLHF | TGTGCCAGCAGCTTACAGGGGGCAGTTAATTCACCCCTCCACTTT
. | . | TRBJ1-3 | TRBV30 | CAWARDPRGNTIYF | TGTGCCTGGGCTCGGGACCCGAGAGGAAACACCATATATTTT
. | TRBD1 | TRBJ2-7 | TRBV18 | CASSPLKDRGHEQYF | TGTGCCAGCTCACCACTCAAGGACAGGGGCCACGAGCAGTACTTC
. | TRBD2 | TRBJ2-7 | TRBV7-8 | CASSATSGTYEQYF | TGTGCCAGCAGCGCGACTAGCGGAACCTACGAGCAGTACTTC
. | TRBD2 | TRBJ2-5 | TRBV4-1 | CASSQGTSDGETQYF | TGCGCCAGCAGCCAAGGGACTAGCGATGGAGAGACCCAGTACTTC
. | . | TRBJ1-2 | TRBV7-2 | CASSPTSETINYGYTF | TGTGCCAGCAGCCCAACCTCGGAGACCATTAACTATGGCTACACCTTC
. | TRBD2 | TRBJ2-2 | TRBV5-1 | CASSLVAGGPFGELFF | TGCGCCAGCAGCTTGGTTGCGGGGGGGCCCTTCGGGGAGCTGTTTTTT
. | TRBD2 | TRBJ2-3 | TRBV2 | CASAAAGVGDTQYF | TGTGCCTCAGCCGCAGCGGGAGTAGGAGATACGCAGTATTTT
. | . | TRBJ2-7 | TRBV9 | CASSVGLDPYEQYF | TGTGCCAGCAGCGTAGGGCTAGATCCCTACGAGCAGTACTTC
medium-sized | . | TRBJ2-2 | TRBV7-9 | CASSLDVTGELFF | TGTGCCAGCAGCTTGGACGTGACCGGGGAGCTGTTTTTT
few | . | TRBJ1-2 | TRBV6-1 | CASSETYGYTF | TGTGCCAGCAGTGAGACCTATGGCTACACCTTC
. | . | TRBJ1-5 | TRBV23-1 | CASSQLNQPQHF | TGCGCCAGCAGTCAATTAAATCAGCCCCAGCATTTT
few | . | TRBJ2-3 | TRBV11-2 | CASSLDFWGPQYF | TGTGCCAGCAGCTTAGACTTCTGGGGCCCCCAGTATTTT
. | . | TRBJ2-1 | TRBV10-3 | CATTSRNEQFF | TGTGCCACCACCTCCAGGAATGAGCAGTTCTTC
. | . | TRBJ1-2 | TRBV25-1 | CASRGLKSGLNYGYTF | TGTGCCAGCAGGGGCCTAAAGTCGGGGCTTAACTATGGCTACACCTTC
. | . | TRBJ1-1 | TRBV2 | CASSDAGRGMNTEAFF | TGTGCCAGCAGTGATGCAGGGAGAGGAATGAACACTGAAGCTTTCTTT